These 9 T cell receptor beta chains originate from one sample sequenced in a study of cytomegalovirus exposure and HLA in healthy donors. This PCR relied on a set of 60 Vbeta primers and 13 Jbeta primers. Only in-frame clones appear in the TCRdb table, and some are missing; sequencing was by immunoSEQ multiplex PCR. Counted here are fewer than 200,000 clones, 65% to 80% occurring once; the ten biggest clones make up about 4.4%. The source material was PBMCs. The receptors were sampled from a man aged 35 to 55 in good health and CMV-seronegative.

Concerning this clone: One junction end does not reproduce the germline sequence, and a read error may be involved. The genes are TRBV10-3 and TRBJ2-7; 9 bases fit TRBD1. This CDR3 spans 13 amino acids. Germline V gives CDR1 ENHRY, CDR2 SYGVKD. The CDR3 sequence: CAIRAPRGDRVSF. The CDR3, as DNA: TGTGCCATCAGGGCTCCCAGGGGGGACAGGGTTTCGTTC.

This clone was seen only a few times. CDR3 bases: TGTGCCAGCAGCGCGACAGGATACACTGAAGCTTTCTTT. It is translated as CASSATGYTEAFF. This chain links TRBV5-4 with TRBJ1-1; the D gene is possibly TRBD1 (6 bases). The CDR3 sequence is 13 residues long. The V end was cut by 4 bases, the J end by 3 bases, with 10 bases between. The V gene's germline CDR1 is SGHNT and CDR2 YYREEE (reference sequence).

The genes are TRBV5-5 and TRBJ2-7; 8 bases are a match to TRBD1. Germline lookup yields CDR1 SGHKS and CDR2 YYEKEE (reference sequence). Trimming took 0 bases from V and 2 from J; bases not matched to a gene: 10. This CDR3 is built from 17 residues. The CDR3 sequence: CASSLAWDRPFTYEQYF. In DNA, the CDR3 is TGTGCCAGCAGCTTGGCCTGGGACAGGCCTTTTACCTACGAGCAGTACTTC.

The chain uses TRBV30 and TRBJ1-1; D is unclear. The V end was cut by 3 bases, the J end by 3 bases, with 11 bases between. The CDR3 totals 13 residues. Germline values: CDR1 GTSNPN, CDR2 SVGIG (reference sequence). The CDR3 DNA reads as TGTGCCTGGAGGGGTGGAGATTACACTGAAGCTTTCTTT. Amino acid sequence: CAWRGGDYTEAFF.

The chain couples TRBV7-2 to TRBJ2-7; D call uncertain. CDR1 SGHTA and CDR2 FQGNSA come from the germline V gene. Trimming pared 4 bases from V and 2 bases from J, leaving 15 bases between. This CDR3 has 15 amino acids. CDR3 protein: CASSSPHVGAYEQYF. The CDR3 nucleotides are TGTGCCAGCAGCTCGCCCCATGTAGGAGCCTACGAGCAGTACTTC.

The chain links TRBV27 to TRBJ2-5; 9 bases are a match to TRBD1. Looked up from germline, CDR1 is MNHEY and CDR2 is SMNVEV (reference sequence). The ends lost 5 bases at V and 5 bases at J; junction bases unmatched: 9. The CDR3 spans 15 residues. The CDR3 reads CASSQRTGDRETQYF. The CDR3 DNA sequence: TGTGCCAGCAGTCAGAGGACAGGGGATCGGGAGACCCAGTACTTC.

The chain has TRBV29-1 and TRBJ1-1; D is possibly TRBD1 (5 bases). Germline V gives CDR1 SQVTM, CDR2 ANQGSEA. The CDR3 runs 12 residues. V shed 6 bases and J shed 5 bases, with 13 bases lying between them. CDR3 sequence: CSVERGRTEAFF. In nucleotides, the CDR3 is TGCAGCGTAGAGCGGGGGAGGACTGAAGCTTTCTTT.

Here the CDR3 reads CASRRQTNTGELFF. DNA for the CDR3: TGTGCCAGCAGGAGGCAAACAAACACCGGGGAGCTGTTTTTT. This chain joins TRBV6-4 and TRBJ2-2, with D uncertain. The CDR3 runs to 14 residues. With 6 bases removed from V and 2 bases from J, the gap between germline ends came to 10 bases. CDR1 and CDR2 (germline): MRHNA, SNTAGT.

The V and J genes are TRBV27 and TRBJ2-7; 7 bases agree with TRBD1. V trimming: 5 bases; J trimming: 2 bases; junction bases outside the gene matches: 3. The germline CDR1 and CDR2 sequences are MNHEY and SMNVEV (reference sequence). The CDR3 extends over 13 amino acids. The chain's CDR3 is CASSRTGPYEQYF. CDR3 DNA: TGTGCCAGCAGTCGGACAGGTCCCTACGAGCAGTACTTC.